Listed below are T cell receptor beta chains from one sample, sequenced in a study of blood T cells in healthy people across ages. TCRdb independently ran MiXCR on the 5' RACE reads; one entry per CDR3 protein. This sample has some 920,000 distinct CDR3 sequences; just over 50% occur once, and the top ten carry about 22%. Sequencing was performed on blood. These receptors were collected from a woman aged 60-70 years in good health. CDR3s include the opening cysteine and the closing phenylalanine or tryptophan. D genes are given only for firm matches. Size is stated for part of the rows, as once, few or many counts, or as a class when the clone is expanded.

v_call,clone_size,d_call,j_call,cdr3_aa,cdr3_nt
TRBV4-3,-,-,TRBJ2-3,CASSQEFSGTDTQYF,TGCGCCAGCAGCCAAGAATTTAGCGGCACAGATACGCAGTATTTT
TRBV9,-,-,TRBJ2-1,CASSAYNNEQFF,TGTGCCAGCAGCGCCTACAACAATGAGCAGTTCTTC
TRBV19,-,TRBD2,TRBJ2-7,CASRLAAFDEQYF,TGCGCCAGTCGACTAGCGGCATTCGATGAGCAGTACTTC
TRBV7-2,-,TRBD2,TRBJ2-3,CASSLRGAGGNPDTQYF,TGTGCCAGCAGCCTTCGGGGGGCGGGAGGGAACCCAGATACGCAGTATTTT
TRBV12-3/TRBV12-4,-,TRBD2,TRBJ2-3,CASSPRRRGIRMVTDTQYF,TGTGCCAGCAGTCCTCGAAGGCGGGGGATCCGGATGGTCACAGATACGCAGTATTTT
TRBV5-1,few,TRBD2,TRBJ2-4,CASSLGGSRDIQYF,TGCGCCAGCAGCTTGGGCGGGAGTCGGGACATTCAGTACTTC
TRBV2,once,TRBD1,TRBJ2-7,CASTLGQVSYEQYF,TGTGCCAGCACTCTAGGACAGGTTTCCTACGAGCAGTACTTC
TRBV29-1,-,-,TRBJ1-2,CSVGLVQGGHGGYTF,TGCAGCGTTGGGCTTGTACAGGGAGGGCATGGGGGCTACACCTTC
TRBV4-1,-,-,TRBJ2-3,CASSPAHSADTQYF,TGCGCCAGCAGCCCCGCTCATTCCGCAGATACGCAGTATTTT
TRBV12-3/TRBV12-4,-,-,TRBJ2-4,CASSPPTGFKNIQYF,TGTGCCAGCAGTCCACCCACGGGATTCAAAAACATTCAGTACTTC
TRBV7-9,once,-,TRBJ2-3,CASSLFLQTTDTQYF,TGTGCCAGCAGCTTATTTCTTCAGACCACAGATACGCAGTATTTT
TRBV29-1,-,TRBD1,TRBJ1-1,CSVKGQGNTEAFF,TGCAGCGTCAAGGGACAGGGAAACACTGAAGCTTTCTTT
TRBV7-2,-,-,TRBJ2-3,CASSLVGVGYTDTQYF,TGTGCCAGCAGCTTAGTGGGGGTTGGGTACACAGATACGCAGTATTTT
TRBV12-1,-,-,TRBJ2-1,CASSLGTSGSLTYNEQFF,TGTGCCAGCAGCCTCGGGACTAGCGGGAGTCTGACCTACAATGAGCAGTTCTTC
TRBV6-5,-,-,TRBJ1-2,CASRVQGYDYGYTF,TGTGCCAGCAGAGTACAGGGTTACGACTATGGCTACACCTTC
TRBV28,-,-,TRBJ2-3,CASSRQEGSTDTQYF,TGTGCCAGCAGCCGACAGGAGGGGAGCACAGATACGCAGTATTTT
TRBV6-5,-,-,TRBJ2-3,CASSGSGNTQYF,TGTGCCAGCTCGGGCTCAGGAAATACGCAGTATTTT
TRBV4-2,few,-,TRBJ1-2,CASSQDQSRGQWADGYTF,TGTGCCAGCAGCCAAGATCAAAGTCGAGGACAGTGGGCCGATGGCTACACCTTC